A selection of T cell receptor beta chains follows, all from one sample in a study of T cells in Graves' hyperthyroidism and ophthalmopathy. MiXCR, applied by TCRdb to the multiplex PCR reads, yields one record per CDR3 protein. This sample has more than 500,000 distinct CDR3 sequences, with roughly 15% found just once. The sample was blood. The source of these receptors is a woman in her 30s with Graves' hyperthyroidism. Both conserved end residues are part of each CDR3. A D gene is named only where the DNA matches it firmly. Expanded clones get a size class; other rows say once, few or many, or leave the size out.

D gene | J gene | V gene | clone size | CDR3 protein | CDR3 DNA
TRBD1 | TRBJ1-4 | TRBV3-1 | few | CASSRDGTGPEKLFF | TGTGCCAGCAGCCGAGACGGGACAGGCCCTGAAAAACTGTTTTTT
- | TRBJ1-6 | TRBV28 | many | CASSLQGNDNSPLHF | TGTGCCAGCAGTTTACAGGGAAACGATAATTCACCCCTCCACTTT
- | TRBJ1-2 | TRBV7-3 | few | CASSLGRDTPGGYTF | TGTGCCAGCAGCTTAGGCCGGGACACGCCGGGGGGCTACACCTTC
TRBD2 | TRBJ2-1 | TRBV7-2 | many | CASSQGTSGMQFF | TGTGCCAGCAGTCAAGGGACTAGCGGGATGCAGTTCTTC
TRBD2 | TRBJ2-7 | TRBV19 | many | CASSTREEGLYEQYF | TGTGCCAGTAGCACCCGGGAGGAGGGTCTCTACGAGCAGTACTTC
- | TRBJ2-1 | TRBV30 | many | CAWSVFRGSHEQFF | TGTGCCTGGAGTGTTTTCCGGGGTAGTCATGAGCAGTTCTTC
TRBD2 | TRBJ2-7 | TRBV3-1 | - | CASSLGTSGRASREQYF | TGTGCCAGCAGCCTGGGGACTAGCGGGAGGGCCTCCCGGGAGCAGTACTTC
- | TRBJ1-3 | TRBV9 | few | CASSVGNLRQRDSGNTIYF | TGTGCCAGCAGCGTAGGGAATCTCCGACAGCGAGACTCTGGAAACACCATATATTTT
- | TRBJ2-3 | TRBV20-1 | many | CSARDHRGTLDTQYF | TGCAGTGCTAGAGATCACCGCGGCACGTTAGATACGCAGTATTTT
- | TRBJ2-7 | TRBV6-1 | few | CASSEGGTGDEQYF | TGTGCCAGCAGTGAAGGGGGCACAGGAGACGAGCAGTACTTC
- | TRBJ1-2 | TRBV7-8 | few | CASSFADQIYGYTF | TGTGCCAGCAGCTTCGCGGATCAGATCTATGGCTACACCTTC
- | TRBJ1-6 | TRBV27 | - | CASSLSEGSLYSPLHF | TGTGCCAGCAGTTTATCAGAGGGGTCCCTATATTCACCCCTCCACTTT
- | TRBJ2-2 | TRBV11-2 | - | CASSFGILGGELFF | TGTGCCAGCAGCTTTGGAATATTAGGCGGGGAGCTGTTTTTT
TRBD2 | TRBJ2-5 | TRBV7-2 | many | CASSHGLAGKETQYF | TGTGCCAGCAGCCACGGACTAGCGGGAAAAGAGACCCAGTACTTC
- | TRBJ2-5 | TRBV12-3/TRBV12-4 | - | CASTIRAAAETQYF | TGTGCCAGCACCATTCGGGCAGCAGCAGAGACCCAGTACTTC
- | TRBJ2-5 | TRBV29-1 | - | CSVGMETQYF | TGCAGCGTTGGGATGGAGACCCAGTACTTC
- | TRBJ2-3 | TRBV7-3 | - | CASSYTGSSTVTQYF | TGTGCCAGCAGTTATACGGGGAGTTCCACAGTTACGCAGTATTTT
- | TRBJ1-4 | TRBV20-1 | - | CSEKGPNEKLFF | TGCAGCGAGAAGGGTCCGAATGAAAAACTGTTTTTT
- | TRBJ2-7 | TRBV5-5 | many | CASTPTGYEQYF | TGTGCCAGCACCCCGACGGGCTACGAGCAGTACTTC
- | TRBJ2-5 | TRBV15 | - | CATSRGVRDGETQYF | TGTGCCACCAGCAGAGGGGTCCGGGATGGGGAGACCCAGTACTTC
- | TRBJ1-1 | TRBV11-3 | many | CASSLYRVAFF | TGTGCCAGCAGCTTATACCGGGTGGCTTTCTTT
TRBD2 | TRBJ2-7 | TRBV19 | few | CASRIAGGPSGEQYF | TGTGCCAGTAGGATAGCGGGAGGGCCTTCGGGCGAGCAGTACTTC
- | TRBJ2-1 | TRBV5-6 | few | CASSFGTLYNEQFF | TGTGCCAGCAGCTTCGGAACTCTTTACAATGAGCAGTTCTTC
- | TRBJ2-3 | TRBV5-1 | many | CASSWGNRESSTDTQYF | TGCGCCAGCAGCTGGGGGAACAGGGAAAGCAGCACAGATACGCAGTATTTT
- | TRBJ2-7 | TRBV11-2 | many | CASSWDGVGEQYF | TGTGCCAGCAGCTGGGACGGCGTAGGGGAGCAGTACTTC
TRBD2 | TRBJ2-1 | TRBV5-1 | many | CASSNKGLAGGNYNEQFF | TGCGCCAGCAGCAACAAAGGACTAGCGGGAGGTAACTACAATGAGCAGTTCTTC
- | TRBJ1-5 | TRBV28 | many | CASSFAVNQPQHF | TGTGCCAGCAGTTTCGCGGTAAATCAGCCCCAGCATTTT
- | TRBJ1-1 | TRBV27 | few | CASGRPEAFF | TGTGCCAGCGGGAGGCCTGAAGCTTTCTTT